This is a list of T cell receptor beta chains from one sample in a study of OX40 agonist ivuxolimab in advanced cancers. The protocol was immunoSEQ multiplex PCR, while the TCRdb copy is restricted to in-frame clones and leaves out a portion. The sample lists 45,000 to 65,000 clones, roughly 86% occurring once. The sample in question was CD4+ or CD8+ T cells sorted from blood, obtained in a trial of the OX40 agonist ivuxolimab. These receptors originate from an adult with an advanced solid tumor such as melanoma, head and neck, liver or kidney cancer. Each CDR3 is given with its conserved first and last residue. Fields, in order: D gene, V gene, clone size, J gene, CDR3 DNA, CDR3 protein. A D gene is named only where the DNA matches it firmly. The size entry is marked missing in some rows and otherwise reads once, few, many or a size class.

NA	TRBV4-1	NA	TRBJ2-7	TGCGCCAGCAGCCAAGGCGAGGGGAGTCCTACCTACGAGCAGTACTTC	CASSQGEGSPTYEQYF
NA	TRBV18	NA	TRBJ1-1	TGTGCCAGCTCACCACCGAGGACGGTGAACACTGAAGCTTTCTTT	CASSPPRTVNTEAFF
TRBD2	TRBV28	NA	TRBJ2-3	TGTGCCAGCAGTCTCTCTAGCGGGAGATCGGTAGATACGCAGTATTTT	CASSLSSGRSVDTQYF
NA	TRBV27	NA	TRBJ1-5	TGTGCCAGCAGTTCACCATCGTCGGGGCAGCCCCAGCATTTT	CASSSPSSGQPQHF
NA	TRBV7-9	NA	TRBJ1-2	TGTGCCAGCAGCTTAGCCGCGGGGACCAGCGGCTACACCTTC	CASSLAAGTSGYTF
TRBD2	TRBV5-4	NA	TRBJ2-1	TGTGCCAGCAGCTTGAATTGGATAGCGGGAGGTGAGCAGTTCTTC	CASSLNWIAGGEQFF
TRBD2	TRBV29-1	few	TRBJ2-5	TGCAGCGTTGCCGGGGGGCAAGAGACCCAGTACTTC	CSVAGGQETQYF
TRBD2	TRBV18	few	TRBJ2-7	TGTGCCAGCTCACCGCTAGGGACTAGCGCCTCCTACGAGCAGTACTTC	CASSPLGTSASYEQYF
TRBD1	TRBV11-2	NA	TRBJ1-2	TGTGCCAGCAGCCAAGAACCGGGACAGATGTCTGGCTACACCTTC	CASSQEPGQMSGYTF
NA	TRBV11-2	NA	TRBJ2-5	TGTGCCAGCAGCTTAAGGACAGGGAGGGGGGCCCAGTACTTC	CASSLRTGRGAQYF
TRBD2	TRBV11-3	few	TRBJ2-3	TGTGCCAGCAGCTTAGCAGCCCAGCGGGAGGGAATAACAGATACGCAGTATTTT	CASSLAAQREGITDTQYF
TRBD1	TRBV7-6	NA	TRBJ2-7	TGTGCCAGCAGCACCACCCGGGGACAGAACCCTCGGGAGCAGTACTTC	CASSTTRGQNPREQYF
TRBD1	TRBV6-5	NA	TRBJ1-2	TGTGCCAGCAGTTACTCGGCCAGGGGGCGCGGGGGCTACACCTTC	CASSYSARGRGGYTF
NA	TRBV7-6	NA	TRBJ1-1	TGTGCCAGCAGCTTAGTAGGCGTAAACACTGAAGCTTTCTTT	CASSLVGVNTEAFF
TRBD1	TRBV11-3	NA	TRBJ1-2	TGTGCCAGCAGCTTGGCAGGGGGATTTGGCTACACCTTC	CASSLAGGFGYTF
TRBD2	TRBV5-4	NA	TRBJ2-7	TGTGCCAGCAGCTCGGGACTAGCGGGAGGTGCTGCCGAGCAGTACTTC	CASSSGLAGGAAEQYF
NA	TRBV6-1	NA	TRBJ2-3	TGTGCCAGCAGTGAACGGAAAATAACAGATACGCAGTATTTT	CASSERKITDTQYF
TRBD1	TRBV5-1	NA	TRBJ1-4	TGCGCCAGCAGATCGACAGGGTTGGAGGAAAAACTGTTTTTT	CASRSTGLEEKLFF
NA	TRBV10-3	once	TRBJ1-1	TGTGCCATCAGTGAGTCGTTAGGGGGTGGATTCCCTGAGGCTTTCTTT	CAISESLGGGFPEAFF
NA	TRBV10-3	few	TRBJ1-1	TGTGCCATCAGACAGAACACTGAAGCTTTCTTT	CAIRQNTEAFF
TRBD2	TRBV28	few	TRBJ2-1	TGTGCCAGCAGTTTGCTAGCGGGGAAAAAGCGCAATGAGCAGTTCTTC	CASSLLAGKKRNEQFF
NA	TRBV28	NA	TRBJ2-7	TGTGCCAGCAGGTCCCTAGGGTCCACCTACGAGCAGTACTTC	CASRSLGSTYEQYF
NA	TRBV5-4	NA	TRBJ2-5	NA	CASSPSAARSFQETQYF
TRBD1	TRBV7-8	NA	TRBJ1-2	TGTGCCAGCAGCCCCCAACAGGGGGCGAGGTATGGCTACACCTTC	CASSPQQGARYGYTF
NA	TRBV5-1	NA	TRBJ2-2	TGCGCCAGCAGCTCAAGGGACGGGGCAGGGCGGTCGTTTACCGGGGAGCTGTTTTTT	CASSSRDGAGRSFTGELFF
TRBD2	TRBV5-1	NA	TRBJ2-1	TGCGCCAGCAGCCGGACTAGCGATTCCTACAATGAGCAGTTCTTC	CASSRTSDSYNEQFF
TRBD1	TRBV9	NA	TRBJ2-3	TGTGCCAGCAGCGTCACAGGGGCCACAGATACGCAGTATTTT	CASSVTGATDTQYF
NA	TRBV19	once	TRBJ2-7	TGTGCCAGTAGTATTTACACCTCCTACGAGCAGTACTTC	CASSIYTSYEQYF
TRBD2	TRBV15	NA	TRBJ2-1	TGTGCCACCAGCAGGGGTCCGCTAGTCGGGGGGGCCAATGAGCAGTTCTTC	CATSRGPLVGGANEQFF
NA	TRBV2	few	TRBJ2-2	TGTGCCAGCAGGGTGGGAGTTGGCACCGGGGAGCTGTTTTTT	CASRVGVGTGELFF